This T cell receptor (beta chain) appears in the sequencing data of a study of shared clonotypes between healthy human individuals. Profiling relied on immunoSEQ multiplex PCR, and the TCRdb table lists in-frame clones only, not all of them. There are 950,000 to 1,200,000 clones in the sample; approximately 77% occur only once, and over 0.8% lies in the top ten. This CDR3 spans 19 amino acids. CDR1 and CDR2 from the germline V gene are LGHNA and YSLEER. V shed 0 bases and J 6 bases; nucleotides not matched to a gene: 16. What was sequenced was memory CD4+ T cells from PBMCs. This sample's subset: CD45RA-negative fraction. The chain recombines TRBV4-3 with TRBJ2-2; 7 bases align to TRBD1. This receptor was identified in a man younger than 35 in good health. Some clones in this sample may be carry-over from other donors' samples. The CDR3 DNA is TGCGCCAGCAGCCAAGAGATCCGGGACAGATTTAGGCCCTCCGGGGAGCTGTTTTTT. Its translation: CASSQEIRDRFRPSGELFF.